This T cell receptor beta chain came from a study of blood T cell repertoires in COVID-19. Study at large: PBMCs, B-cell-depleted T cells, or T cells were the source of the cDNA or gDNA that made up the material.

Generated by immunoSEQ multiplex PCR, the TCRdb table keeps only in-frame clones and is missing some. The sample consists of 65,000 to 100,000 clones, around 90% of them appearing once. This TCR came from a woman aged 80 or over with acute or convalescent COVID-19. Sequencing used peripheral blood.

The CDR3 region has the DNA TGTGCCAGCAGCTTAGAGCGCGTTGGGTCCGAGCTGTTTTTT. It yields the protein CASSLERVGSELFF. The chain has TRBV7-6 and TRBJ2-2, with D uncertain. The CDR3 totals 14 residues. Germline V lookup: CDR1 SGHVS, CDR2 FNYEAQ. V lost 1 base and J 11 bases, leaving 14 bases between the germline ends.